There are a few counts of the clone carrying this T cell receptor (beta chain). This sample is part of a study of blood T cell repertoires in COVID-19. Trimming cost V 2 bases and J 0 bases, with 10 bases left between them. This CDR3 is 14 amino acids long. Germline CDR1 and CDR2: GTSNPN and SVGIG (reference sequence). Authors' data handling: The assay estimated nucleated cells by amplifying reference gene primers. Profiling relied on immunoSEQ multiplex PCR, and the TCRdb table lists in-frame clones only, not all of them. V and J calls and clone size come straight from that table; D and trimming were deduced from the DNA. Altogether around 310,000 clones are present, about nine tenths being singletons, with the ten largest covering roughly 10%.

V gene TRBV30 combines with J gene TRBJ1-2; no firm D call. The source is a woman in her twenties or thirties who had recovered from COVID-19. The sample comprised PBMCs or T cells enriched from blood (not recorded which). The CDR3 DNA sequence: TGTGCCTGGAGTCTAGGGAGTGCTAACTATGGCTACACCTTC. Translated, it gives CAWSLGSANYGYTF. Full variable domain (rest looked up from reference TRBV30 and TRBJ1-2): SQTIHQWPATLVQPVGSPLSLECTVEGTSNPNLYWYRQAAGRGLQLLFYSVGIGQISSEVPQNLSASRPQDRQFILSSKKLLLSDSGFYLCAWSLGSANYGYTFGSGTRLTVV.